This is a list of T cell receptor beta chains from one sample in a study. TCRdb re-called the RT-PCR reads with MiXCR, one entry per CDR3 protein. The sample includes about 680,000 distinct CDR3 sequences, 14% seen only once; the top ten take about 3.6%. Sequencing used memory CD4+ T cells from blood. These receptors all come from a female donor in good health, serving as a healthy control. Both conserved end residues are part of each CDR3. The order of the fields is J gene, D gene, V gene, CDR3 protein. A D gene is named only where the DNA matches it firmly.

j_call: TRBJ2-4; d_call: TRBD1; v_call: TRBV12-3/TRBV12-4; cdr3_aa: CASSLGQAGIQYF
j_call: TRBJ2-5; d_call: NA; v_call: TRBV7-3; cdr3_aa: CASSLMSGFQETQYF
j_call: TRBJ1-1; d_call: NA; v_call: TRBV20-1; cdr3_aa: CSASTTANTEAFF
j_call: TRBJ1-4; d_call: NA; v_call: TRBV20-1; cdr3_aa: CSARDRRVNEKLFF
j_call: TRBJ2-7; d_call: NA; v_call: TRBV11-2; cdr3_aa: CASSLEVWPYEQYF
j_call: TRBJ2-2; d_call: TRBD2; v_call: TRBV5-1; cdr3_aa: CASSFPTSANTGELFF
j_call: TRBJ1-3; d_call: TRBD1; v_call: TRBV6-5; cdr3_aa: CASLPGTGGGNTIYF
j_call: TRBJ2-2; d_call: NA; v_call: TRBV4-2; cdr3_aa: CASSQGPSAGELFF
j_call: TRBJ1-2; d_call: NA; v_call: TRBV20-1; cdr3_aa: CSASRREMPF
j_call: TRBJ2-1; d_call: NA; v_call: TRBV6-6; cdr3_aa: CATRGVRGGGEQFF
j_call: TRBJ1-2; d_call: NA; v_call: TRBV24-1; cdr3_aa: CATSATRGYGYTF
j_call: TRBJ1-6; d_call: TRBD1; v_call: TRBV12-3/TRBV12-4; cdr3_aa: CASTKETGGYPPLHF
j_call: TRBJ1-1; d_call: NA; v_call: TRBV24-1; cdr3_aa: CATSDLGQIPEAFF
j_call: TRBJ2-3; d_call: NA; v_call: TRBV11-1; cdr3_aa: CASSFGGEPGTDTQYF